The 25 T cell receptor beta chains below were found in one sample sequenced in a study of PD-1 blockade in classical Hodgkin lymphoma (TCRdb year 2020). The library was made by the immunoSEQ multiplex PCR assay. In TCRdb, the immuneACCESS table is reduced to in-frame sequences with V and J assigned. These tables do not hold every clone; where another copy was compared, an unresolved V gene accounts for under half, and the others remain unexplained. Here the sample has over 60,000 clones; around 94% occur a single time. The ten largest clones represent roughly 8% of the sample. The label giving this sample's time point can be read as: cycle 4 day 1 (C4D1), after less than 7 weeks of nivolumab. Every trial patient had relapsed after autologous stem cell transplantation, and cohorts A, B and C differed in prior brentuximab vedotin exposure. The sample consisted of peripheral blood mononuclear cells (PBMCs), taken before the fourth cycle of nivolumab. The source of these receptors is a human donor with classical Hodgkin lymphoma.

The DNA of the CDR3 is TGTGCCAGCAGTCTAACAGGGTCTGTCTACGAGCAGTACTTC. It translates to CASSLTGSVYEQYF. The chain recombines TRBV6-6 with TRBJ2-7; maybe TRBD1 (6 bases). The V gene lost 5 bases and the J gene lost 3 bases, with 14 bases spanning the gap. Germline V gene sequence: CDR1 MNHNY, CDR2 SVGAGI (reference sequence). The CDR3 has 14 residues.

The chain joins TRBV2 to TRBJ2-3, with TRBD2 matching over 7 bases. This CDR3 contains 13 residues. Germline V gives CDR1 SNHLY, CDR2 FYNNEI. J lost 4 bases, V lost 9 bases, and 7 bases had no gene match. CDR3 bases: TGTGCCAGGGGGGGAGGGCGCGCAGATACGCAGTATTTT. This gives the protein CARGGGRADTQYF.

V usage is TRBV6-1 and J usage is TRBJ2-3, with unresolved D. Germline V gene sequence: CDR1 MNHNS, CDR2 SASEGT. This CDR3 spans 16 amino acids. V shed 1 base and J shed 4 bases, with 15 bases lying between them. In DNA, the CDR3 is TGTGCCAGCAGTGAAGTCATATGGCCCCGATCAGATACGCAGTATTTT. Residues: CASSEVIWPRSDTQYF.

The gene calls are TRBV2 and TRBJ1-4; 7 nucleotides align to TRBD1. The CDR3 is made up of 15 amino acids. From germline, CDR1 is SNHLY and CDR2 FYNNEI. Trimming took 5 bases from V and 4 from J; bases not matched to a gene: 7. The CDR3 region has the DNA TGTGCCAGCAGTCCTTTGGACAGGATTAATGAAAAACTGTTTTTT. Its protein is CASSPLDRINEKLFF. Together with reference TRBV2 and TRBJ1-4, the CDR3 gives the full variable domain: EPEVTQTPSHQVTQMGQEVILRCVPISNHLYFYWYRQILGQKVEFLVSFYNNEISEKSEIFDDQFSVERPDGSNFTLKIRSTKLEDSAMYFCASSPLDRINEKLFFGSGTQLSVL.

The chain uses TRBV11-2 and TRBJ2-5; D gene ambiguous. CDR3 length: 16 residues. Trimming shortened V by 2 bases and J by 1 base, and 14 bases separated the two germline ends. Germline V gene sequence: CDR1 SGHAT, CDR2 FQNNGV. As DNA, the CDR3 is TGTGCCAGCAGCTTAAGCTTTTGGGTTGGCCAAGAGACCCAGTACTTC. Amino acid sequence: CASSLSFWVGQETQYF.

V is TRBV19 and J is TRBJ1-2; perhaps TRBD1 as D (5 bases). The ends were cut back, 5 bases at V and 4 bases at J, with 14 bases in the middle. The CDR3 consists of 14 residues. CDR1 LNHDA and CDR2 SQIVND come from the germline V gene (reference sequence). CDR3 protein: CASSSEGIPYGYTF. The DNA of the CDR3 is TGTGCCAGTAGTTCCGAGGGGATCCCCTATGGCTACACCTTC.

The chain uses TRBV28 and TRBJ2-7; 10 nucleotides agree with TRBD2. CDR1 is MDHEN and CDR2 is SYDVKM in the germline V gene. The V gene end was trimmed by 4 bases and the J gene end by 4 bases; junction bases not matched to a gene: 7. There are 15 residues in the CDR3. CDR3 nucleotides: TGTGCCAGCAGTTCAGGGACTAGCGTAGGATACGAGCAGTACTTC. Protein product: CASSSGTSVGYEQYF.

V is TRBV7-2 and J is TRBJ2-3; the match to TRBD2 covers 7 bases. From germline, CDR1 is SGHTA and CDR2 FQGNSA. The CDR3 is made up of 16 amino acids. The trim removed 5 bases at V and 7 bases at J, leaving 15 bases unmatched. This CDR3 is CASSDLDAGVPYTQYF. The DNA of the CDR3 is TGTGCCAGCAGCGACCTAGATGCGGGAGTTCCGTATACGCAGTATTTT.

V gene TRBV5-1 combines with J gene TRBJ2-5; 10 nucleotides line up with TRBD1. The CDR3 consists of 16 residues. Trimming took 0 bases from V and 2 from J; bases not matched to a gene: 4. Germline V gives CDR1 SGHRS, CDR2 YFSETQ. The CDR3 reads CASSLGQGAIQETQYF. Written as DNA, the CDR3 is TGCGCCAGCAGCTTGGGACAGGGGGCGATTCAAGAGACCCAGTACTTC.

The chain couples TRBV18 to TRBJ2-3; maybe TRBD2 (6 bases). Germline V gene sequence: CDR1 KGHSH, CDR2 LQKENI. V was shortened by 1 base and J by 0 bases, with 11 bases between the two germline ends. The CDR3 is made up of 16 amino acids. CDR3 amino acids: CASSPLDGGSTDTQYF. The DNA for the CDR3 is TGTGCCAGCTCACCACTTGACGGGGGTAGCACAGATACGCAGTATTTT.

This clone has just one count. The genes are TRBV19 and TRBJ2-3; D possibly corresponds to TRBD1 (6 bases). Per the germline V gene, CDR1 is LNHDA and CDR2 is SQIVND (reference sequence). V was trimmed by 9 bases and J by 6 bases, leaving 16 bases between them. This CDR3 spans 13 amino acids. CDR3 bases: TGTGCCAGCAGGGGCAGCCTCGCGGATACGCAGTATTTT. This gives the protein CASRGSLADTQYF.

CDR3 loop: CASSRGTSGSRDTQYF. The CDR3 DNA follows: TGTGCCAGCTCCCGGGGGACTAGCGGGAGTCGAGATACGCAGTATTTT. The J gene is TRBJ2-3, the V gene TRBV18; 14 positions agree with TRBD2. Germline CDR1 reads KGHSH; CDR2 reads LQKENI. V lost 6 bases, J lost 5 bases, and 7 bases stayed unmatched. The CDR3 is made up of 16 amino acids.

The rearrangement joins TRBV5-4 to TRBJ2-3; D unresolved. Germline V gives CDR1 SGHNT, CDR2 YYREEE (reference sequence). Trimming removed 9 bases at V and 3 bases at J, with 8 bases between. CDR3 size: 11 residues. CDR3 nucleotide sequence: TGTGCCACCCATAGGACAGATACGCAGTATTTT. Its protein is CATHRTDTQYF.

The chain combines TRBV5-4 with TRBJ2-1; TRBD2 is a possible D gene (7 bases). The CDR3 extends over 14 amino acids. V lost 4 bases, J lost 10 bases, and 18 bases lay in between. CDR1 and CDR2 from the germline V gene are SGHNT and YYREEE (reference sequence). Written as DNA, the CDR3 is TGTGCCAGCAGCCCCCGTCACAGGGAGGGGGAGCAGTTCTTC. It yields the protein CASSPRHREGEQFF.

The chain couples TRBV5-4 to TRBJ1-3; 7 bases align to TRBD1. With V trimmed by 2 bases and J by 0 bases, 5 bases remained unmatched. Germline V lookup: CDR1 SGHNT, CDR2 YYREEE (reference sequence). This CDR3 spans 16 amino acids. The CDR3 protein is CASSFRRDSSGNTIYF. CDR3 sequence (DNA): TGTGCCAGCAGCTTTCGCCGGGACAGCTCTGGAAACACCATATATTTT.

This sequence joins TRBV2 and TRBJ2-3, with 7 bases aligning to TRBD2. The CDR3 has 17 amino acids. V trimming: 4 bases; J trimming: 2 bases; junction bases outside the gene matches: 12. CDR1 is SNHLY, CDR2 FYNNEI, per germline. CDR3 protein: CASSGRLGLADTDTQYF. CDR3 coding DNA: TGTGCCAGCAGTGGACGACTTGGTCTAGCGGACACAGATACGCAGTATTTT.

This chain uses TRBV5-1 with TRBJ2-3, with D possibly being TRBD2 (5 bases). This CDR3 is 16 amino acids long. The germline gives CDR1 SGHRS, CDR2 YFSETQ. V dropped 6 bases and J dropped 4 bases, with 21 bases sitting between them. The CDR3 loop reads CASTSGRRGFSDTQYF. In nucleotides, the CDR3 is TGCGCCAGCACCTCCGGTCGCCGGGGATTCTCAGATACGCAGTATTTT.

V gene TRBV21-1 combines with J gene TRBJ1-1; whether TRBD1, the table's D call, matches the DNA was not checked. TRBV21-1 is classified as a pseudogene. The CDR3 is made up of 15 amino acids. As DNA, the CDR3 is TGTGCCAGCAGCAAAGGAAAAAGGGGGAAGACTGAAGCTTTCTTT. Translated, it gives CASSKGKRGKTEAFF.

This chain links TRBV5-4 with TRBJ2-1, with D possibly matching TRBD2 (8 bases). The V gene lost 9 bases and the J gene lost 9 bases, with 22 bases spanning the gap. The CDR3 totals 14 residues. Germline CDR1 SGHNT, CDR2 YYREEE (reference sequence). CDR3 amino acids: CATAPGTRDSEQFF. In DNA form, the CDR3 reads TGTGCCACCGCCCCCGGGACTAGGGACAGTGAGCAGTTCTTC. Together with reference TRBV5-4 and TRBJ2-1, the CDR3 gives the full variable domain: ETGVTQSPTHLIKTRGQQVTLRCSSQSGHNTVSWYQQALGQGPQFIFQYYREEENGRGNFPPRFSGLQFPNYSSELNVNALELDDSALYLCATAPGTRDSEQFFGPGTRLTVL.

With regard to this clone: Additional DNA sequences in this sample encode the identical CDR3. Written as DNA, the CDR3 is TGTGCCAGCAGGACAGGGGCTAATGAAAAACTGTTTTTT. Protein product: CASRTGANEKLFF. This chain connects TRBV2 to TRBJ1-4, with TRBD1 identical over 8 bases. Unmatched junction bases numbered 0, after V lost 6 bases and J lost 3 bases. Germline-derived CDR1 and CDR2 are SNHLY and FYNNEI. The CDR3 extends over 13 amino acids.

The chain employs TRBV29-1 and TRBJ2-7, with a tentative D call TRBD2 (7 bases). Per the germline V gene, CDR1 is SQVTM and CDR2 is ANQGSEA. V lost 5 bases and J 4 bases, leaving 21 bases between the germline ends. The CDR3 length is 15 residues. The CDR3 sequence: CSVSSPGGREYEQYF. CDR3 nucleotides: TGCAGCGTTTCCTCCCCGGGGGGCCGGGAATACGAGCAGTACTTC.

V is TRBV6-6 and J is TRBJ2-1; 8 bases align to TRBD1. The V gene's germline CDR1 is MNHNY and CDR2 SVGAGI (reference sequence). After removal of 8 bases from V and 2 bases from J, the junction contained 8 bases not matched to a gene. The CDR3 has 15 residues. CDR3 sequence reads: CASGLDRGPYNEQFF. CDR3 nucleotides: TGTGCCAGCGGGTTAGACAGGGGCCCCTACAATGAGCAGTTCTTC.

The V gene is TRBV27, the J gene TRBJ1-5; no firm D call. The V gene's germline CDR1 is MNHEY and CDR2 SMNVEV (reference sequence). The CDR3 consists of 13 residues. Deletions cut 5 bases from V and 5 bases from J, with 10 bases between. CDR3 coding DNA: TGTGCCAGCAGTGTGGGGAACTATCAGCCCCAGCATTTT. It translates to CASSVGNYQPQHF.

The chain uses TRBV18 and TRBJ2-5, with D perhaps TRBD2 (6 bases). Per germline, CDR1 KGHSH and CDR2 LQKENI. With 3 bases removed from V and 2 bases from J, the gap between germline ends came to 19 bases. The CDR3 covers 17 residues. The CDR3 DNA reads TGTGCCAGCTCACCTACCCCCCAGGGAGGTGGGCAAGAGACCCAGTACTTC. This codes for CASSPTPQGGGQETQYF.

The CDR3 region has the DNA TGTGCCAGCAGCAGTCACGGGGACTTTTCCTACGAGCAGTACTTC. Its protein is CASSSHGDFSYEQYF. The V gene is TRBV5-6, the J gene TRBJ2-7, with a possible D match to TRBD2 (6 bases). V was cut by 4 bases and J by 1 base, with 15 bases left in between. This CDR3 is built from 15 residues. From germline, CDR1 is SGHDT and CDR2 YYEEEE.